Reported below is one T cell receptor beta chain. Clones were read by immunoSEQ multiplex PCR, and TCRdb kept only the in-frame ones, dropping some. The table lists about 200,000 clones, approximately 84% of them singletons. The data originate from a study of blood T cell repertoires in COVID-19. Study as a whole: The cDNA or gDNA used as material had been derived from T cells, B-cell-depleted T cells, or PBMCs.

Per germline, CDR1 SNHLY and CDR2 FYNNEI. CDR3 size: 13 residues. With V trimmed by 8 bases and J by 6 bases, 4 bases remained unmatched. The rearrangement joins TRBV2 to TRBJ1-6; 7 nucleotides align to TRBD1. The TCR was taken from a human donor with acute or convalescent COVID-19. The donor label of this sample is uncertain. The sample comprised peripheral blood. The CDR3 protein is CASQTGPNSPLHF. CDR3 bases: TGTGCCAGCCAGACAGGGCCTAATTCACCCCTCCACTTT.